This TCR beta chain derives from a study of shared clonotypes between healthy human individuals. Across the whole study: Every donor yielded three CD4 naive, three CD4 memory, two CD8 naive and one CD8 memory plate.

The CDR3 extends over 14 amino acids. Germline CDR1 is MGHDK and CDR2 is SYGVNS. J lost 6 bases, V lost 1 base, and 3 bases had no gene match. There were no recent acute infections or vaccinations among the donors, who were healthy HIV-negative adults. The protocol was immunoSEQ multiplex PCR, while the TCRdb copy is restricted to in-frame clones and leaves out a portion. The sample has about 2.4 million clones, 93% seen once. This TCR was recovered from a man between 18 and 29 years old in good health. Some clones in this sample may be carry-over from other donors' samples. This chain links TRBV25-1 with TRBJ2-5, with 9 bases aligning to TRBD2. The sequencing sample was made of naive CD4+ T cells from PBMCs. Subset of the sample: CD45RA+ positively selected. The CDR3 here is CASSESASGKTQYF. CDR3 DNA: TGTGCCAGCAGTGAATCGGCTAGCGGGAAGACCCAGTACTTC.